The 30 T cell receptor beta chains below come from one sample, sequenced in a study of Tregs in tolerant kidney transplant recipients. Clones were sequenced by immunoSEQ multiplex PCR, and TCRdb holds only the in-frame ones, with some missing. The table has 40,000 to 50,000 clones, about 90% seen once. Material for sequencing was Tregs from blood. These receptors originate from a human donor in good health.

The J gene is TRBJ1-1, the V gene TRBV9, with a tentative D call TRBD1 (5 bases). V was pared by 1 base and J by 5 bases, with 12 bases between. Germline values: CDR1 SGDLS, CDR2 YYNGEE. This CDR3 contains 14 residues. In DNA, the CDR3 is TGTGCCAGCAGCGTAACGTCAGGGTGGACTGAAGCTTTCTTT. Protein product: CASSVTSGWTEAFF.

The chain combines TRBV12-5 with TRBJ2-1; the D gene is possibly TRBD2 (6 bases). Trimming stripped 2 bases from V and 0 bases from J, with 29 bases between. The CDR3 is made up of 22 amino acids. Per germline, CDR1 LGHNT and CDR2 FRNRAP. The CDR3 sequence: CASGLYRSLSGPGQNSYNEQFF. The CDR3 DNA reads TGTGCTAGTGGTTTGTACAGGTCCTTAAGCGGGCCCGGCCAGAACTCCTACAATGAGCAGTTCTTC.

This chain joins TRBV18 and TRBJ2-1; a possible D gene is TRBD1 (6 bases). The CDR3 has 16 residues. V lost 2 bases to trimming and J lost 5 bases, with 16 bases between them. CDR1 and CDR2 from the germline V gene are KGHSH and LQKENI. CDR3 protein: CASSPRGWGLNNEQFF. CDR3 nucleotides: TGTGCCAGCTCACCAAGAGGGTGGGGGCTAAACAATGAGCAGTTCTTC.

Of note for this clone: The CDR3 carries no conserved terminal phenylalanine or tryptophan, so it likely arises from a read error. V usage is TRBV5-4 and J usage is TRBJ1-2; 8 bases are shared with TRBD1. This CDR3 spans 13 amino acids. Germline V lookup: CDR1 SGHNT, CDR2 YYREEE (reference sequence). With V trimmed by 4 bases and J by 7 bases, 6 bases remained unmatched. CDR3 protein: CASSPDRGGGYTL. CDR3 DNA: TGTGCCAGCAGCCCCGACAGGGGAGGTGGCTACACCCTC.

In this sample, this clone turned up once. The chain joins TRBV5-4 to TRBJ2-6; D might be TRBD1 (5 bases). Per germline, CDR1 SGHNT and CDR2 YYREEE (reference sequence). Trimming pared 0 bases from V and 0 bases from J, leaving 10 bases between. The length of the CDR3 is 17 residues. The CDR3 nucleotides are TGTGCCAGCAGCTTGGAAGGGGCCAGCTCTGGGGCCAACGTCCTGACTTTC. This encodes CASSLEGASSGANVLTF.

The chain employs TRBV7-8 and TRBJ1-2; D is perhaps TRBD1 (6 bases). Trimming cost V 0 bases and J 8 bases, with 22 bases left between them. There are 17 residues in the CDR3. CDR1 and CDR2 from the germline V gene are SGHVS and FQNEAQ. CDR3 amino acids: CASSLASRTVLSNGYTF. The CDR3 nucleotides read TGTGCCAGCAGCTTAGCGTCGAGGACAGTCTTATCCAACGGCTACACCTTC. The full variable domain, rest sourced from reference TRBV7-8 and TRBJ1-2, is GAGVSQSPRYKVAKRGQDVALRCDPISGHVSLFWYQQALGQGPEFLTYFQNEAQLDKSGLPSDRFFAERPEGSVSTLKIQRTQQEDSAVYLCASSLASRTVLSNGYTFGSGTRLTVV.

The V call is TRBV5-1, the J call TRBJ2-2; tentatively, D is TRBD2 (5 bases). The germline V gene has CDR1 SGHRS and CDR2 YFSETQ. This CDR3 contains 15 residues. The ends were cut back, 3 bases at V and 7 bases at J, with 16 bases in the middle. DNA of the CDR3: TGCGCCAGCAGCTGGACCCCCTTGGGAGACGGGGAGCTGTTTTTT. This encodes CASSWTPLGDGELFF. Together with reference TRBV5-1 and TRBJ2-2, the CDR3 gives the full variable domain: KAGVTQTPRYLIKTRGQQVTLSCSPISGHRSVSWYQQTPGQGLQFLFEYFSETQRNKGNFPGRFSGRQFSNSRSEMNVSTLELGDSALYLCASSWTPLGDGELFFGEGSRLTVL.

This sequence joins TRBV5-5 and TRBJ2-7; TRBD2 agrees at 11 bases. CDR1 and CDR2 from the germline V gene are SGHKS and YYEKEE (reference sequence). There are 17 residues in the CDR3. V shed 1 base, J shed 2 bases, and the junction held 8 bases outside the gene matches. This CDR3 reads CASSLLASGRSAYEQYF. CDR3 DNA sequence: TGTGCCAGCAGCTTGTTGGCTAGCGGGAGGAGCGCCTACGAGCAGTACTTC.

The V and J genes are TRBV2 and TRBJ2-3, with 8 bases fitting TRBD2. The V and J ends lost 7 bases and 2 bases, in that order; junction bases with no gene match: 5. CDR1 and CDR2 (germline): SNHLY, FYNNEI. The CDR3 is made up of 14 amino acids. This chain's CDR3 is CASTGTSPTDTQYF. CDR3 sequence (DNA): TGTGCCAGCACCGGGACTAGTCCCACAGATACGCAGTATTTT.

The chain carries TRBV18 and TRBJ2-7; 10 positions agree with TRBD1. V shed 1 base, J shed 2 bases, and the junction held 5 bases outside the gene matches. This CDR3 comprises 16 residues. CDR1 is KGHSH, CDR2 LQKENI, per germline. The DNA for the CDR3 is TGTGCCAGCTCACCACGCGCCGGGACAGGGGCCTACGAGCAGTACTTC. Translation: CASSPRAGTGAYEQYF.

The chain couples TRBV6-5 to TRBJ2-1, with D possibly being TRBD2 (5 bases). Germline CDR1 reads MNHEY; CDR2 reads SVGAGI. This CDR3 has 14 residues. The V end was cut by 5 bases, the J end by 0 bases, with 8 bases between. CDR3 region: CASSQAVSYNEQFF. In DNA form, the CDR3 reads TGTGCCAGCAGTCAAGCGGTCTCCTACAATGAGCAGTTCTTC.

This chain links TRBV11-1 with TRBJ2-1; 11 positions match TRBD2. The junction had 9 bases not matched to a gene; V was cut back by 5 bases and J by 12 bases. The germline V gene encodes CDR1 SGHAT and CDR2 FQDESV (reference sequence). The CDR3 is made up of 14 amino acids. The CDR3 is CASSPVTSGMWQFF. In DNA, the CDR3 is TGTGCCAGCAGCCCGGTGACTAGCGGGATGTGGCAGTTCTTC.

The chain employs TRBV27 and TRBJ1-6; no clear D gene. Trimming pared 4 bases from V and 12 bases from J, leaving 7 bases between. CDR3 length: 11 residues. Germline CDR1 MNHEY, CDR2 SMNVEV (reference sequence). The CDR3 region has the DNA TGTGCCAGCAGTTCGGCAGGACCCCTCCACTTT. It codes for CASSSAGPLHF.

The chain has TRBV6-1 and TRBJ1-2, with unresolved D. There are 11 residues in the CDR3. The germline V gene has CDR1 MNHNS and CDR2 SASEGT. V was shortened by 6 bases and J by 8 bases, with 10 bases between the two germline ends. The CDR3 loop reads CASRGPGGYTF. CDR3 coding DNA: TGTGCCAGCAGGGGTCCCGGGGGCTACACCTTC.

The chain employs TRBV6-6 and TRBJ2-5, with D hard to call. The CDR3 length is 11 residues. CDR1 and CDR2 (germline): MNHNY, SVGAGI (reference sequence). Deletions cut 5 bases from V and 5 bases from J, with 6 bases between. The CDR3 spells CASSTLETQYF. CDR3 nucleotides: TGTGCCAGCAGTACTTTGGAGACCCAGTACTTC.

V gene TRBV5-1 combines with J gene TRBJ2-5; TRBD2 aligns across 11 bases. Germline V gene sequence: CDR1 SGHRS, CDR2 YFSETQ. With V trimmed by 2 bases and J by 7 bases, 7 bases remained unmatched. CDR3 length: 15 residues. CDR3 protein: CASSLTSGGPATQYF. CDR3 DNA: TGCGCCAGCAGCTTAACTAGCGGGGGCCCAGCGACCCAGTACTTC.

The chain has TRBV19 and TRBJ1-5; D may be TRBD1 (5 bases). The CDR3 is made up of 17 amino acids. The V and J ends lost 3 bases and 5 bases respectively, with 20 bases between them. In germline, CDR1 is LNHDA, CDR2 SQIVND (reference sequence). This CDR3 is CASSILGGRTSYQPQHF. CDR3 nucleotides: TGTGCCAGTAGTATTCTTGGGGGACGAACTTCGTATCAGCCCCAGCATTTT.

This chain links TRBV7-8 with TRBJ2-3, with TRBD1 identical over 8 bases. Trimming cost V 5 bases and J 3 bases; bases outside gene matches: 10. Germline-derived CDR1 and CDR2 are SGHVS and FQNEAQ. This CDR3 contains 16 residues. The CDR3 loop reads CASSPTRQGWTDTQYF. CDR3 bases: TGTGCCAGCAGCCCTACCCGACAGGGGTGGACAGATACGCAGTATTTT.

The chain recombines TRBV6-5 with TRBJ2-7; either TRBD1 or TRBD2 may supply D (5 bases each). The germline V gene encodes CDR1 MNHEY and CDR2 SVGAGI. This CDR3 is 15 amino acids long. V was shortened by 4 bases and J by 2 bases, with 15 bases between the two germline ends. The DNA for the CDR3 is TGTGCCAGCAGTTCCCTATCCGGGACCACCTACGAGCAGTACTTC. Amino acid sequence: CASSSLSGTTYEQYF.

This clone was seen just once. CDR3 nucleotides: TGTGCCACCGGGGGTATCACCGGGGAGCTGTTTTTT. Protein: CATGGITGELFF. This chain uses TRBV6-5 with TRBJ2-2, with TRBD2 as a possible D gene (6 bases). The CDR3 totals 12 residues. V was clipped by 10 bases and J by 4 bases, with 10 bases between them. Germline CDR1 MNHEY, CDR2 SVGAGI.

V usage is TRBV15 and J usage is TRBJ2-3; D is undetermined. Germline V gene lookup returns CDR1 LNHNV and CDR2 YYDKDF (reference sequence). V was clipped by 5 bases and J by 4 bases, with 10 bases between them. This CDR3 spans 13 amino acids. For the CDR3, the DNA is TGTGCCACCAGCGCCTGGACCGCAGATACGCAGTATTTT. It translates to CATSAWTADTQYF. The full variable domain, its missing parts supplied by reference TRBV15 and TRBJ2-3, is DAMVIQNPRYQVTQFGKPVTLSCSQTLNHNVMYWYQQKSSQAPKLLFHYYDKDFNNEADTPDNFQSRRPNTSFCFLDIRSPGLGDTAMYLCATSAWTADTQYFGPGTRLTVL.

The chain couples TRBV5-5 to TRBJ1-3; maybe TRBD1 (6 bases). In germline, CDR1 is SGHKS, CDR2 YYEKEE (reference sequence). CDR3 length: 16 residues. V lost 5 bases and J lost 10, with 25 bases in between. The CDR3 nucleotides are TGTGCCAGCAGTGTTGGGGGGCAGGGAAGAGAAGGGACCATATATTTT. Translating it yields CASSVGGQGREGTIYF.

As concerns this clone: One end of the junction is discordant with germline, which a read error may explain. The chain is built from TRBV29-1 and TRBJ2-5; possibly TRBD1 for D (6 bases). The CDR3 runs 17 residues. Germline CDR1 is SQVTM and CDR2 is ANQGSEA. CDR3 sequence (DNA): TGCAGCGTTGTAACGACCGGTCCAGTGGGGGCCCAAAAGACCCAGTACTTC. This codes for CSVVTTGPVGAQKTQYF.

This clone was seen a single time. The CDR3 DNA follows: TGTGCCAGCAGTGGTAGCGGGAATCAGCCCCAGCATTTT. This sequence encodes CASSGSGNQPQHF. The chain uses TRBV2 and TRBJ1-5; D is uncertain. With 4 bases removed from V and 4 bases from J, the gap between germline ends came to 8 bases. CDR3 size: 13 residues. CDR1 and CDR2 (germline): SNHLY, FYNNEI.

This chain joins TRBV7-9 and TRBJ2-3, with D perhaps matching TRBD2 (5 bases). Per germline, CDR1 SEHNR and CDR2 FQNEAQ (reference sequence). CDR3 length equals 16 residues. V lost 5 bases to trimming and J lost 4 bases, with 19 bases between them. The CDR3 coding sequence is TGTGCCAGCAGCCGTTTGGTCGGGGTAGGCCCAGATACGCAGTATTTT. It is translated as CASSRLVGVGPDTQYF.

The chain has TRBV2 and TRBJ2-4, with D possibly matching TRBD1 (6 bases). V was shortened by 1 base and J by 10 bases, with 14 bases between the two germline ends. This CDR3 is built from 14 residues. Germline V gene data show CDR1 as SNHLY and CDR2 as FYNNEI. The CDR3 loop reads CASSEGRRGFIQYF. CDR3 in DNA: TGTGCCAGCAGTGAAGGACGAAGGGGGTTTATTCAGTACTTC.

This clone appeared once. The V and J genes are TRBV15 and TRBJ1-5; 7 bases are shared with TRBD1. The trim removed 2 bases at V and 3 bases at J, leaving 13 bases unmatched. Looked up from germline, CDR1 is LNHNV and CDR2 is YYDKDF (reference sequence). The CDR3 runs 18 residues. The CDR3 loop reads CATSRRGATGVVNQPQHF. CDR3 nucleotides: TGTGCCACCAGCAGACGAGGGGCCACAGGGGTGGTCAATCAGCCCCAGCATTTT.

In DNA form, the CDR3 reads TGTGCCACCAGCTCAGAGGCTCAATCTAATGAAAAACTGTTTTTT. Its translation: CATSSEAQSNEKLFF. The V gene is TRBV15, the J gene TRBJ1-4, with D hard to call. This CDR3 region has 15 residues. Germline loops: CDR1 LNHNV, CDR2 YYDKDF (reference sequence). The V and J ends lost 5 bases and 3 bases respectively, with 13 bases between them.

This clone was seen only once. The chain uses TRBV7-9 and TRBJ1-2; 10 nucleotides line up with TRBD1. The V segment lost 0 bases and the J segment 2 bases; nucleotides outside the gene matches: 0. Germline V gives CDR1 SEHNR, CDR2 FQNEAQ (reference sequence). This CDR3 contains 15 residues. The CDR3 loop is CASSLAGQGNYGYTF. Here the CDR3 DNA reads TGTGCCAGCAGCTTAGCGGGACAGGGGAACTATGGCTACACCTTC.

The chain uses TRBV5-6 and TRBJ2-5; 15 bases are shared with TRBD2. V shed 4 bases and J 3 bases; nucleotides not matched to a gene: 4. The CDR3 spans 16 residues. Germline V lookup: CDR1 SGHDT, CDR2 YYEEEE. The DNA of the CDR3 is TGTGCCAGCAGCGTCGGACTAGCGGGAGGGAAAGAGACCCAGTACTTC. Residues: CASSVGLAGGKETQYF.